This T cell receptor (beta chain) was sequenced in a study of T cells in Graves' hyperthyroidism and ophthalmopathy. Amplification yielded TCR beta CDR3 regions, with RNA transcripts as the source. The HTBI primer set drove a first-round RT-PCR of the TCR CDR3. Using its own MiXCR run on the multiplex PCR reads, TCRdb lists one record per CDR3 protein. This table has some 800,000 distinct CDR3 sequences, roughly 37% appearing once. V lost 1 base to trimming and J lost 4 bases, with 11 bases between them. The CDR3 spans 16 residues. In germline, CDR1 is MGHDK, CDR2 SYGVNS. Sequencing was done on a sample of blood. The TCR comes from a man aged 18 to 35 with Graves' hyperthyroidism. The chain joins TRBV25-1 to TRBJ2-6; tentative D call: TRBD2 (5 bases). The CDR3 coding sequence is TGTGCCAGCAGTGAATCGGGGAGCTACGGGGCCAACGTCCTGACTTTC. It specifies CASSESGSYGANVLTF. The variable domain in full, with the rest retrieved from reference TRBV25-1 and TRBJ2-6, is EADIYQTPRYLVIGTGKKITLECSQTMGHDKMYWYQQDPGMELHLIHYSYGVNSTEKGDLSSESTVSRIRTEHFPLTLESARPSHTSQYLCASSESGSYGANVLTFGAGSRLTVL.